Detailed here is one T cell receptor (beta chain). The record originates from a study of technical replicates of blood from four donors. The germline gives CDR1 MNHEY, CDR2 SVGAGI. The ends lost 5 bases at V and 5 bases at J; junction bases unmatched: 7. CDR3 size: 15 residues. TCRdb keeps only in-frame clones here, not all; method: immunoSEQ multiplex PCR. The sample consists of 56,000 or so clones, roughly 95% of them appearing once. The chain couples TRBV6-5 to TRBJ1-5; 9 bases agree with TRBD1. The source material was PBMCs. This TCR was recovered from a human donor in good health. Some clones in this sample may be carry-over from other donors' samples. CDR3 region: CASSGGTGKDQPQHF. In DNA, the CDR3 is TGTGCCAGCAGTGGGGGGACAGGGAAGGATCAGCCCCAGCATTTT.